This passage covers 30 T cell receptor beta chains from one sample sequenced in a study of T cell responses to AZD1222 COVID-19 vaccine. The protocol was immunoSEQ multiplex PCR, while the TCRdb copy is restricted to in-frame clones and leaves out a portion. The profile shows over 130,000 clones, 92% of them singletons. The source was peripheral blood, collected on day 0 of AZD1222 vaccination. These receptors were collected from an adult in good health.

The CDR3 sequence is CASSQGQGASYEQYF. CDR3 nucleotide sequence: TGTGCCAGCAGCCAGGGACAGGGGGCCTCCTACGAGCAGTACTTC. The gene calls are TRBV28 and TRBJ2-7; 12 nucleotides agree with TRBD1. Germline loops: CDR1 MDHEN, CDR2 SYDVKM. CDR3 length equals 15 residues. V lost 6 bases and J lost 0; bases outside the gene matches: 3. Full variable domain (rest looked up from reference TRBV28 and TRBJ2-7): DVKVTQSSRYLVKRTGEKVFLECVQDMDHENMFWYRQDPGLGLRLIYFSYDVKMKEKGDIPEGYSVSREKKERFSLILESASTNQTSMYLCASSQGQGASYEQYFGPGTRLTVT.

J is TRBJ2-2 and V is TRBV29-1; the D gene is possibly TRBD1 (5 bases). Trimming shortened V by 0 bases and J by 6 bases, and 14 bases separated the two germline ends. The CDR3 is made up of 15 amino acids. Looked up from germline, CDR1 is SQVTM and CDR2 is ANQGSEA. The CDR3 region has the DNA TGCAGCGTTGAAGATGAGGAAGGGGATGCCGGGGAGCTGTTTTTT. Translated: CSVEDEEGDAGELFF.

The V and J genes are TRBV5-4 and TRBJ2-1; 14 bases align to TRBD2. The germline V gene has CDR1 SGHNT and CDR2 YYREEE (reference sequence). With V trimmed by 3 bases and J by 5 bases, 4 bases remained unmatched. This CDR3 contains 16 residues. The CDR3 loop reads CASSSRLAGGNNEQFF. The CDR3 nucleotides are TGTGCCAGCAGCTCCAGACTAGCGGGAGGGAACAATGAGCAGTTCTTC.

This chain joins TRBV19 and TRBJ1-1; possibly TRBD1 for D (6 bases). Germline V gene lookup returns CDR1 LNHDA and CDR2 SQIVND (reference sequence). The CDR3 extends over 15 amino acids. The ends were cut back, 1 base at V and 5 bases at J, with 14 bases in the middle. The CDR3 loop is CASSIASRGLTEAFF. DNA of the CDR3: TGTGCCAGTAGTATAGCGTCCAGGGGATTGACTGAAGCTTTCTTT.

V gene TRBV7-9 combines with J gene TRBJ1-2; the D is unclear. Germline V gene sequence: CDR1 SEHNR, CDR2 FQNEAQ (reference sequence). CDR3 length equals 12 residues. V lost 4 bases and J 6 bases, leaving 9 bases between the germline ends. CDR3 in amino acids: CASSSQRNGYTF. DNA of the CDR3: TGTGCCAGCAGCTCACAGAGGAATGGCTACACCTTC.

The chain employs TRBV19 and TRBJ1-5; 8 bases line up with TRBD1. Germline assignment: CDR1 LNHDA and CDR2 SQIVND (reference sequence). The CDR3 runs to 14 residues. The ends lost 4 bases at V and 4 bases at J; junction bases unmatched: 3. The CDR3 spells CASSRGQGNQPQHF. CDR3 DNA sequence: TGTGCCAGTAGTAGAGGACAGGGTAATCAGCCCCAGCATTTT.

The chain combines TRBV28 with TRBJ1-6; D remains unclear. This CDR3 has 15 residues. Per the germline V gene, CDR1 is MDHEN and CDR2 is SYDVKM. The V and J ends lost 6 bases and 6 bases respectively, with 15 bases between them. CDR3 loop: CASSPEGMLNSPLHF. CDR3 nucleotides: TGTGCCAGCAGCCCCGAGGGCATGCTTAATTCACCCCTCCACTTT. The full variable domain, in which reference TRBV28 and TRBJ1-6 provide the parts outside the CDR3, is DVKVTQSSRYLVKRTGEKVFLECVQDMDHENMFWYRQDPGLGLRLIYFSYDVKMKEKGDIPEGYSVSREKKERFSLILESASTNQTSMYLCASSPEGMLNSPLHFGNGTRLTVT.

A single count supports this clone. The chain carries TRBV29-1 and TRBJ1-2; maybe TRBD1 (6 bases). CDR1 and CDR2 from the germline V gene are SQVTM and ANQGSEA. The ends were cut back, 2 bases at V and 0 bases at J, with 10 bases in the middle. This CDR3 is built from 14 residues. Here the CDR3 DNA reads TGCAGCGTTGAACACAGGGTAGCTAACTATGGCTACACCTTC. Amino acids: CSVEHRVANYGYTF. The full variable domain, completed using reference TRBV29-1 and TRBJ1-2, is SAVISQKPSRDICQRGTSLTIQCQVDSQVTMMFWYRQQPGQSLTLIATANQGSEATYESGFVIDKFPISRPNLTFSTLTVSNMSPEDSSIYLCSVEHRVANYGYTFGSGTRLTVV.

The chain has TRBV27 and TRBJ1-2; D perhaps matches TRBD1 (5 bases). The CDR3 has 13 residues. Trimming shortened V by 6 bases and J by 2 bases, and 10 bases separated the two germline ends. The germline V gene encodes CDR1 MNHEY and CDR2 SMNVEV (reference sequence). The CDR3 is CASRMTVNYGYTF. The CDR3 DNA is TGTGCCAGCAGGATGACAGTAAACTATGGCTACACCTTC.

J is TRBJ1-3 and V is TRBV5-4; D might be TRBD1 (5 bases). The germline gives CDR1 SGHNT, CDR2 YYREEE (reference sequence). Trimming took 3 bases from V and 2 from J, leaving 12 bases between them. This CDR3 spans 15 amino acids. CDR3 nucleotide sequence: TGTGCCAGCAGCTATGCAGGGCTGACTGGAAACACCATATATTTT. It yields the protein CASSYAGLTGNTIYF.

The gene calls are TRBV19 and TRBJ2-2, with 10 positions matching TRBD1. The V gene end was trimmed by 10 bases and the J gene end by 0 bases; junction bases not matched to a gene: 2. CDR3 length: 14 amino acids. Germline CDR1 and CDR2: LNHDA and SQIVND (reference sequence). The CDR3 DNA reads as TGTGCCATCGGGACAGGGGCGAACACCGGGGAGCTGTTTTTT. This sequence encodes CAIGTGANTGELFF.

This clone was detected once. The CDR3 loop is CASSLGEGGETQYF. In nucleotides, the CDR3 is TGTGCCAGCAGCTTAGGGGAGGGAGGAGAGACCCAGTACTTC. V and J are TRBV7-9 and TRBJ2-5; 7 bases map to TRBD2. The CDR3 runs to 14 residues. V lost 1 base and J lost 4; bases outside the gene matches: 3. Germline V gene sequence: CDR1 SEHNR, CDR2 FQNEAQ (reference sequence).

This sequence joins TRBV12-3 or TRBV12-4 and TRBJ1-2, with unresolved D. The CDR3 extends over 13 amino acids. Trimming removed 5 bases at V and 4 bases at J, with 11 bases between. This CDR3 is CASSPTSVYGYTF. DNA for the CDR3: TGTGCCAGCAGTCCGACTTCTGTCTATGGCTACACCTTC.

The chain links TRBV4-1 to TRBJ2-5; perhaps TRBD2 as D (5 bases). V shed 0 bases and J shed 3 bases, with 14 bases lying between them. CDR3 size: 16 residues. In germline, CDR1 is MGHRA, CDR2 YSYEKL. The CDR3 DNA is TGCGCCAGCAGCCAAGAAGGTATGGCGGGCAAAGAGACCCAGTACTTC. Protein sequence: CASSQEGMAGKETQYF.

This rearrangement joins TRBV10-1 to TRBJ2-2, with D perhaps given as TRBD1 or TRBD2 (5 bases each). Germline-derived CDR1 and CDR2 are WNHNN and SYGVQD (reference sequence). CDR3 length: 14 amino acids. Trimming shortened V by 3 bases and J by 3 bases, and 8 bases separated the two germline ends. The CDR3 DNA reads TGCGCCAGCAGTGATCCGGGGCACACCGGGGAGCTGTTTTTT. Residues: CASSDPGHTGELFF.

The CDR3 reads CASSEGGSNQPQHF. In DNA, the CDR3 is TGTGCCAGCAGTGAGGGAGGGAGCAATCAGCCCCAGCATTTT. The chain has TRBV27 and TRBJ1-5; D not resolved. Germline V gives CDR1 MNHEY, CDR2 SMNVEV (reference sequence). Trimming removed 5 bases from V and 1 base from J, with 9 bases in between. This CDR3 has 14 amino acids.

This sequence joins TRBV28 and TRBJ2-2; 9 positions match TRBD1. Germline V gene data show CDR1 as MDHEN and CDR2 as SYDVKM. The CDR3 totals 15 residues. Germline trimming cut 5 bases from V and 6 bases from J; bases unmatched to any gene: 7. The CDR3 coding sequence is TGTGCCAGCAGTCCAGGACAGGGGAAGGCCGGGGAGCTGTTTTTT. It specifies CASSPGQGKAGELFF. Using reference TRBV28 and TRBJ2-2 for the parts outside the CDR3, the full variable domain is DVKVTQSSRYLVKRTGEKVFLECVQDMDHENMFWYRQDPGLGLRLIYFSYDVKMKEKGDIPEGYSVSREKKERFSLILESASTNQTSMYLCASSPGQGKAGELFFGEGSRLTVL.

This chain uses TRBV7-9 with TRBJ2-5; unclear D gene. The CDR3 covers 14 residues. Trimming cost V 5 bases and J 4 bases, with 14 bases left between them. Germline-derived CDR1 and CDR2 are SEHNR and FQNEAQ (reference sequence). The CDR3 sequence is CASSRRTERETQYF. DNA of the CDR3: TGTGCCAGCAGCCGAAGGACGGAGCGAGAGACCCAGTACTTC.

The chain joins TRBV5-1 to TRBJ2-3; D might be TRBD2 (6 bases). The CDR3 has 16 amino acids. Trimming removed 0 bases from V and 3 bases from J, with 14 bases in between. The germline V gene encodes CDR1 SGHRS and CDR2 YFSETQ. Here the CDR3 reads CASSLGSSARTDTQYF. CDR3 DNA sequence: TGCGCCAGCAGCTTGGGGTCTAGCGCGCGGACAGATACGCAGTATTTT.

The gene calls are TRBV18 and TRBJ2-5; no definite D call. V gave up 5 bases and J gave up 4 bases, with 11 bases separating them. The CDR3 is made up of 13 amino acids. CDR1 KGHSH and CDR2 LQKENI come from the germline V gene. CDR3 residues: CASSSQRTETQYF. Here the CDR3 DNA reads TGTGCCAGCTCATCCCAAAGGACAGAGACCCAGTACTTC.

The chain couples TRBV24-1 to TRBJ1-3; no firm D call. This CDR3 is built from 14 residues. The V end was cut by 8 bases, the J end by 2 bases, with 12 bases between. Germline V gene data show CDR1 as KGHDR and CDR2 as SFDVKD. CDR3 DNA: TGTGCCACCATCACACGGAGAACTGGAAACACCATATATTTT. This codes for CATITRRTGNTIYF.

The chain carries TRBV28 and TRBJ1-3, with 7 bases that match TRBD1. The CDR3 is 17 residues long. Germline assignment: CDR1 MDHEN and CDR2 SYDVKM. V lost 6 bases, J lost 0 bases, and 11 bases stayed unmatched. CDR3 DNA sequence: TGTGCCAGCAGCCCGGGGGGACAGTTCTTCTCTGGAAACACCATATATTTT. Protein product: CASSPGGQFFSGNTIYF.

This chain links TRBV14 with TRBJ2-3; D gene ambiguous. Per the germline V gene, CDR1 is SGHDN and CDR2 is FVKESK. V gave up 0 bases and J gave up 2 bases, with 18 bases separating them. The CDR3 has 18 residues. CDR3 amino acids: CASSQDWNSWADTDTQYF. Written as DNA, the CDR3 is TGTGCCAGCAGCCAAGACTGGAATAGCTGGGCGGACACAGATACGCAGTATTTT.

The chain carries TRBV7-9 and TRBJ1-1, with no clear D. Germline CDR1 reads SEHNR; CDR2 reads FQNEAQ (reference sequence). The CDR3 contains 11 residues. With 2 bases removed from V and 9 bases from J, the gap between germline ends came to 7 bases. The DNA of the CDR3 is TGTGCCAGCAGCTTAAACGATAAAGCTTTCTTT. Protein product: CASSLNDKAFF.

This clone was recorded once. The CDR3, as DNA: TGTGCCAGCAGCTCCCAGCCCGAAGCTTTCTTT. It encodes CASSSQPEAFF. J is TRBJ1-1 and V is TRBV7-9; D unresolved. The CDR3 has 11 residues. V shed 4 bases and J shed 8 bases, with 8 bases lying between them. Germline CDR1 and CDR2: SEHNR and FQNEAQ (reference sequence).

This clone was detected only a few times. The chain couples TRBV15 to TRBJ2-7; 8 bases are a match to TRBD1. The CDR3 loop spans 16 amino acids. V shed 1 base and J 6 bases; nucleotides not matched to a gene: 11. CDR1 is LNHNV, CDR2 YYDKDF, per germline (reference sequence). Here the CDR3 DNA reads TGTGCCACCAGCAGAGGAGGGGCAGGGGGCGTCTCCGAGCAGTACTTC. Protein: CATSRGGAGGVSEQYF.

The chain recombines TRBV3-1 (or the pseudogene TRBV3-2) with TRBJ1-4, with 7 bases lining up with TRBD1. Germline V gene lookup returns CDR1 LGHDT and CDR2 YNNKEL (reference sequence). Unmatched junction bases numbered 2, after V lost 4 bases and J lost 3 bases. The CDR3 has 14 amino acids. DNA of the CDR3: TGTGCCAGCAGCCCCGGGACAGCTAATGAAAAACTGTTTTTT. Amino acid sequence: CASSPGTANEKLFF.

A single count supports this clone. The junction departs from germline at one end; a sequencing error may be responsible. The chain is built from TRBV15 and TRBJ1-1; 7 bases map to TRBD1. Looked up from germline, CDR1 is LNHNV and CDR2 is YYDKDF (reference sequence). This CDR3 comprises 11 residues. The CDR3 bases are TGTGCCACCAGAAGATCTCGACAGGGCGGCTTT. It yields the protein CATRRSRQGGF.

This clone was seen just once. The chain uses TRBV29-1 and TRBJ2-7; the D gene could be TRBD1 or TRBD2 (5 bases each). The CDR3 totals 13 residues. V gave up 7 bases and J gave up 2 bases, with 15 bases separating them. CDR1 and CDR2 (germline): SQVTM, ANQGSEA. The CDR3 DNA reads TGCAGCGCCCGGGGACCGACTACCTACGAGCAGTACTTC. Its protein product is CSARGPTTYEQYF.

This clone was detected a few times. V and J are TRBV12-3 or TRBV12-4 and TRBJ2-7, with D tentatively TRBD1 (6 bases). Trimming removed 3 bases from V and 7 bases from J, with 7 bases in between. CDR3 length: 11 amino acids. The CDR3 protein is CASSLGTEQYF. CDR3 DNA sequence: TGTGCCAGCAGTTTGGGGACAGAGCAGTACTTC.